This entry lists 10 T cell receptor beta chains sequenced from one sample in a study of CXCR3-negative and CXCR3-positive naive CD8 T cells. Libraries of TRB cDNA were made by 5' RACE and carried UMIs. TCRdb reprocessed the 5' RACE reads; each CDR3 protein has one entry and no DNA is given. The sample's table shows approximately 100,000 distinct CDR3 sequences. Antigens for these TCRs are unknown. Broader study findings: Researchers report that CXCR3-positive naive cells carry more hydrophobic TRB CDR3s than CXCR3-negative naive cells.

Specimen: naive CXCR3+ CD8+ T cells from blood. The subset: CD45RO-CCR7+CD27+CD95- naive CD8+ T cells expressing CXCR3 (TNR3+). The receptors were sampled from a human donor in good health. Some clones in this sample may be carry-over from other donors' samples.

The chain uses TRBV12-3 or TRBV12-4 and TRBJ2-2; TCRdb returns TRBD1, unconfirmable since there is no DNA. This CDR3 is built from 17 residues. CDR3 region: CASSLAQGQVYTGELFF.

The chain carries TRBV10-3 and TRBJ1-1; without DNA, the TCRdb call of TRBD1 cannot be checked. Germline V lookup: CDR1 ENHRY, CDR2 SYGVKD. CDR3 length: 11 residues. Here the CDR3 reads CAIPWFAEAFF.

The chain is built from TRBV7-3 and TRBJ2-7. Germline V lookup: CDR1 SGHTA, CDR2 FQGTGA. The CDR3 is 15 residues long. The CDR3: CASSLYHGKDYEQYF.

This chain links TRBV18 with TRBJ1-4. The CDR3 totals 14 residues. CDR1 is KGHSH and CDR2 is LQKENI in the germline V gene. The CDR3 loop reads CASAWTAESEKLFF.

V and J are TRBV28 and TRBJ2-7. CDR1 MDHEN and CDR2 SYDVKM come from the germline V gene. This CDR3 region has 15 residues. This chain's CDR3 is CASSLEAGDSYEQYF.

The chain is built from TRBV20-1 and TRBJ2-5; the D call of TRBD1 rests on TCRdb alone, since no DNA is present to check it. The CDR3 loop spans 14 amino acids. CDR1 is DFQATT and CDR2 is SNEGSKA in the germline V gene (reference sequence). The CDR3 protein is CSASTGVGKETQYF.

V is TRBV29-1 and J is TRBJ2-7; there is no DNA to check the TCRdb D call of TRBD1. The CDR3 runs to 11 residues. Germline CDR1 is SQVTM and CDR2 is ANQGSEA. The CDR3 spells CSVGTGPEQYF.

V is TRBV11-3 and J is TRBJ2-1; the D gene TCRdb calls, TRBD1, cannot be checked with no DNA. This CDR3 contains 14 residues. Germline lookup yields CDR1 SGHNT and CDR2 YENEEA. The CDR3 protein is CASSKGRGSDEQFF.

The CDR3 sequence: CASSDRTGGKNEQFF. This sequence joins TRBV10-2 and TRBJ2-1; TCRdb's D gene call, TRBD1, goes unchecked for lack of DNA. The germline CDR1 and CDR2 sequences are WSHSY and SAAADI. The CDR3 totals 15 residues.

The chain carries TRBV7-9 and TRBJ2-1; there is no DNA to check the TCRdb D call of TRBD1. CDR3 length equals 12 residues. The germline gives CDR1 SEHNR, CDR2 FQNEAQ (reference sequence). CDR3 amino acids: CASSSTDNEQFF.